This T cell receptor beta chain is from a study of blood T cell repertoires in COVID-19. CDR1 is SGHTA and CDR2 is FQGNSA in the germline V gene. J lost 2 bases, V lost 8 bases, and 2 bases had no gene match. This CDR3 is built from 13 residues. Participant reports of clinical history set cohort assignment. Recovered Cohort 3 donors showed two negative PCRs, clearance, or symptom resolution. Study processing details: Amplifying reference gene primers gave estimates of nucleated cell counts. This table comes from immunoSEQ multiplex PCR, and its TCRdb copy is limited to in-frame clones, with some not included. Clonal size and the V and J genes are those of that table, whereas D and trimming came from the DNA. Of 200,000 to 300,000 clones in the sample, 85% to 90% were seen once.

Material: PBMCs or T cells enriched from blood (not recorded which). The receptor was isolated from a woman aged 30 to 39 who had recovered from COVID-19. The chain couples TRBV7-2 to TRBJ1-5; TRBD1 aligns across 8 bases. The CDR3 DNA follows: TGTGCCAGCTCCAGGGGGCGCAATCAGCCCCAGCATTTT. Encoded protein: CASSRGRNQPQHF.